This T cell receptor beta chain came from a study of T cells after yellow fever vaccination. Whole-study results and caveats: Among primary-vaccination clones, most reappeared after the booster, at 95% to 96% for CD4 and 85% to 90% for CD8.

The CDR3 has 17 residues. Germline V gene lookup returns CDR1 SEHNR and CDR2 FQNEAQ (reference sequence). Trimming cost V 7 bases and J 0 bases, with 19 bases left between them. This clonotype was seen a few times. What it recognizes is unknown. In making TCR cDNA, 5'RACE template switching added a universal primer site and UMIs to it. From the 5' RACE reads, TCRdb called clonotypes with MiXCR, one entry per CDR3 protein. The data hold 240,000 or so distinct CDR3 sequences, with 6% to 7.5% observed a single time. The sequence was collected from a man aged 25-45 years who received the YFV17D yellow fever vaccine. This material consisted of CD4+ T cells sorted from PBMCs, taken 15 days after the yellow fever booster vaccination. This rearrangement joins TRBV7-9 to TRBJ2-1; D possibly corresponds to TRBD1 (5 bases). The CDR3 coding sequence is TGTGCCAGCAACCCCACGACAGCGTCCTACTCCTACAATGAGCAGTTCTTC. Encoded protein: CASNPTTASYSYNEQFF.